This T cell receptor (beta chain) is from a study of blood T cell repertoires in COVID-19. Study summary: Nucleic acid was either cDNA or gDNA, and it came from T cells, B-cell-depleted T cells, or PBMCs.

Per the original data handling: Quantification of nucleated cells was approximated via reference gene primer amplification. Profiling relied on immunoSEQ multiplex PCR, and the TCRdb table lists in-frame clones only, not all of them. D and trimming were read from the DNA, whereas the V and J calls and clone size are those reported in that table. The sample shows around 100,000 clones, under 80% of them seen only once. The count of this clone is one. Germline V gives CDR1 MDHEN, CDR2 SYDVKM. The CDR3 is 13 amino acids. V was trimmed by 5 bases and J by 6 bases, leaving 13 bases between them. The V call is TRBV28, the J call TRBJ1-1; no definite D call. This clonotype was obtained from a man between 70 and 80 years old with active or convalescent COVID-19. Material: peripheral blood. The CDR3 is CASSPVPMPEAFF. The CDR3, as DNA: TGTGCCAGCAGTCCCGTTCCTATGCCTGAAGCTTTCTTT.